The 7 T cell receptor beta chains given below trace back to one sample, sequenced in a study of shared clonotypes between healthy human individuals. The data were produced by immunoSEQ multiplex PCR, yet TCRdb's version contains in-frame clones alone and is incomplete. The sample lists about 510,000 clones; more than 65% were seen once. Input material: PBMCs. These receptor sequences come from a woman in her forties in good health. Some clones in this sample may be carry-over from other donors' samples.

The rearrangement links TRBV30 to TRBJ1-2; D ambiguous. CDR3 length equals 14 residues. The germline V gene encodes CDR1 GTSNPN and CDR2 SVGIG (reference sequence). Between the trimmed V and J ends, which lost 3 bases and 2 bases, there was a span of 13 bases. The CDR3 is CAWRRTVSNYGYTF. The CDR3 bases are TGTGCCTGGAGGAGGACCGTGTCCAACTATGGCTACACCTTC. The variable domain in full, with the rest retrieved from reference TRBV30 and TRBJ1-2, is SQTIHQWPATLVQPVGSPLSLECTVEGTSNPNLYWYRQAAGRGLQLLFYSVGIGQISSEVPQNLSASRPQDRQFILSSKKLLLSDSGFYLCAWRRTVSNYGYTFGSGTRLTVV.

This chain uses TRBV28 with TRBJ1-1; a weak D match, TRBD1 (5 bases). This CDR3 is built from 14 residues. V was trimmed by 7 bases and J by 1 base, leaving 13 bases between them. CDR1 and CDR2 from the germline V gene are MDHEN and SYDVKM. The CDR3 DNA follows: TGTGCCAGCACCCTAGGGGCGGCGAACACTGAAGCTTTCTTT. This encodes CASTLGAANTEAFF.

The V gene is TRBV27, the J gene TRBJ1-5, with TRBD1 matching 9 bases. This CDR3 contains 15 residues. CDR1 and CDR2 from the germline V gene are MNHEY and SMNVEV (reference sequence). Unmatched junction bases numbered 5, after V lost 3 bases and J lost 5 bases. The CDR3 DNA sequence: TGTGCCAGCAGTTTTTGGGGACAGGGAGATCAGCCCCAGCATTTT. As protein: CASSFWGQGDQPQHF.

The gene calls are TRBV29-1 and TRBJ1-2; a possible D gene is TRBD1 (5 bases). In germline, CDR1 is SQVTM, CDR2 ANQGSEA. Trimming removed 0 bases from V and 8 bases from J, with 19 bases in between. The CDR3 covers 15 residues. The CDR3 is CSVEDVGARSGGYTF. CDR3 in DNA: TGCAGCGTTGAAGATGTAGGGGCGCGGTCGGGCGGCTACACCTTC.

This chain uses TRBV5-4 with TRBJ2-7; 8 bases line up with TRBD2. Germline trimming cut 2 bases from V and 4 bases from J; bases unmatched to any gene: 8. Germline CDR1 is SGHNT and CDR2 is YYREEE (reference sequence). This CDR3 has 15 amino acids. The CDR3 spells CASSLPVAGNYEQYF. For the CDR3, the DNA is TGTGCCAGCAGCTTACCGGTAGCGGGGAATTACGAGCAGTACTTC.

The V and J genes are TRBV10-3 and TRBJ2-3; no clear D. Deletions cut 5 bases from V and 3 bases from J, with 12 bases between. Looked up from germline, CDR1 is ENHRY and CDR2 is SYGVKD. CDR3 length: 14 residues. The CDR3: CAISPSAGTDTQYF. CDR3 DNA sequence: TGTGCCATCAGTCCCTCCGCAGGTACAGATACGCAGTATTTT.

V usage is TRBV5-4 and J usage is TRBJ1-1; tentative D call: TRBD1 (6 bases). The CDR3 spans 15 residues. Between the trimmed V and J ends, which lost 3 bases and 0 bases, there was a span of 12 bases. Germline CDR1 SGHNT, CDR2 YYREEE (reference sequence). In DNA, the CDR3 is TGTGCCAGCAGCTGGCTAGGACAGATGAACACTGAAGCTTTCTTT. Amino acids: CASSWLGQMNTEAFF.